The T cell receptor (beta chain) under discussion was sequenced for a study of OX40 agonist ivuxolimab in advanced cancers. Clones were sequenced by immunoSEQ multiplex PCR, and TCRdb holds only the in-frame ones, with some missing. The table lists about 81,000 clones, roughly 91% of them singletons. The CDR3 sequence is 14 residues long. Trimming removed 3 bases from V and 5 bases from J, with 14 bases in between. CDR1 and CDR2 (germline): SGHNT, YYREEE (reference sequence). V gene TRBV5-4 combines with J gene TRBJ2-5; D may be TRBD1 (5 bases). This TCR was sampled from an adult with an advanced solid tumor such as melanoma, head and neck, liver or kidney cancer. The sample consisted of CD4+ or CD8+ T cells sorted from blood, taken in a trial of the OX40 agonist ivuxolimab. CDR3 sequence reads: CASSSQGLWETQYF. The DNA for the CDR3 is TGTGCCAGCAGCTCGCAGGGCCTTTGGGAGACCCAGTACTTC.